This TCR beta chain was documented in a study of blood T cell repertoires in COVID-19. Germline V gene sequence: CDR1 ENHRY, CDR2 SYGVKD. CDR3 length: 13 amino acids. The V segment lost 11 bases and the J segment 0 bases; nucleotides outside the gene matches: 6. The protocol was immunoSEQ multiplex PCR, while the TCRdb copy is restricted to in-frame clones and leaves out a portion. The table has about 170,000 clones, around four fifths seen once. The TCR originated in a woman older than 75 with COVID-19, enrolled during active disease. The specimen was peripheral blood. V and J are TRBV10-3 and TRBJ1-2; 7 positions agree with TRBD1. CDR3 nucleotide sequence: TGTGCCGTAGGGGGCGCGTCTAACTATGGCTACACCTTC. Its protein product is CAVGGASNYGYTF.